This TCR beta chain came from a study of early T cells in non-severe SARS-CoV-2 infection. Background on the study: The chains were unpaired, and the sequenced material was bulk RNA from unsorted whole blood. The study's findings and limits: Matching with VDJdb favored anti-spike CD8 responses (missing private and CD4 specificities).

Trimming at V came to 5 bases and at J to 6 bases, leaving 11 bases not matched to a gene. The CDR3 extends over 15 amino acids. This clonotype was counted ten times or more. Its cognate antigen is unknown. Unique molecular identifiers (one per individual cDNA molecule) were attached. TCRdb recomputed calls from the 5' RACE reads with MiXCR, one row per CDR3 protein. This sample has 65,000 to 85,000 distinct CDR3 sequences, with 10% found just once. This receptor was identified in an adult who was a healthcare worker with PCR-confirmed SARS-CoV-2 infection or an uninfected control (not recorded which). The chain combines TRBV12-3 or TRBV12-4 with TRBJ2-7, with TRBD1 matching 9 bases. The starting material was whole blood, obtained at baseline. The CDR3 DNA follows: TGTGCCAGCAGTAAGGGGGTACAGGGGGCAACCGAGCAGTACTTC. This translates into CASSKGVQGATEQYF.